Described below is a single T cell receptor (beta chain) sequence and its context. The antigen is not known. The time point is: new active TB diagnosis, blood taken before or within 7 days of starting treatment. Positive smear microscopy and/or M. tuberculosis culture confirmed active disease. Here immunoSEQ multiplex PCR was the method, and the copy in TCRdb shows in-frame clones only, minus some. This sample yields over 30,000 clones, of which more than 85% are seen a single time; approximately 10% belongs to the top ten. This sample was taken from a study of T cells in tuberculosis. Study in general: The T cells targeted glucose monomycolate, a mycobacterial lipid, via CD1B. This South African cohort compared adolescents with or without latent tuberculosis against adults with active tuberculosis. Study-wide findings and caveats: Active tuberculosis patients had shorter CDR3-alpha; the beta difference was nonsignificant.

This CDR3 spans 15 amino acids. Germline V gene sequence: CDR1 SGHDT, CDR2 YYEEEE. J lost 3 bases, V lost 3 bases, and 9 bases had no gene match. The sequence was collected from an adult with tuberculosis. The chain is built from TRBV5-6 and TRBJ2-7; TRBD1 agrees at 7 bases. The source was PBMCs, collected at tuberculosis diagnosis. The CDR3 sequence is CASSSIPRGIYEQYF. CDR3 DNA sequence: TGTGCCAGCAGCTCTATCCCCAGGGGGATCTACGAGCAGTACTTC.